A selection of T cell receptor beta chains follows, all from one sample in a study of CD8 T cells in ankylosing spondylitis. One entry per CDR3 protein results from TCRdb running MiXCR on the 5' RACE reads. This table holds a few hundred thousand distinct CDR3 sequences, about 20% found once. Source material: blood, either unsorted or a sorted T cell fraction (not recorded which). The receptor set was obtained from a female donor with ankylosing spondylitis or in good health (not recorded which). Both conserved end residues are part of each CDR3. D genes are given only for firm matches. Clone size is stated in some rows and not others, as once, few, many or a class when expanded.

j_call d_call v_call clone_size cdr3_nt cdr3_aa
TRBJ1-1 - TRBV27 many TGTGCCAGCAGACTGGAAGTGAACACTGAAGCTTTCTTT CASRLEVNTEAFF
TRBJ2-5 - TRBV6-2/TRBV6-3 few TGTGCCAGCAGGCGGGTTGAGACCCAGTACTTC CASRRVETQYF
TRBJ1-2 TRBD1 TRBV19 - TGTGCCAGCAAGGGGGACAGGGGCGGCTACACCTTC CASKGDRGGYTF
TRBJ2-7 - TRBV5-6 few TGTGCCAGCAGCCCTGGGGAATTCGAGCAGTACTTC CASSPGEFEQYF
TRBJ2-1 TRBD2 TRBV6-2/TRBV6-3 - TGTGCCAGCACTCGTAGTAGCGGGAGGGGAGGTGAGCAGTTCTTC CASTRSSGRGGEQFF
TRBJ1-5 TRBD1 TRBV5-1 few TGCGCCAGCAGCTGGGACAGGGATCAGCCCCAGCATTTT CASSWDRDQPQHF
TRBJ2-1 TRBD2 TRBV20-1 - TGCAGTGCTAGACCTAGCGGGAGGGCTGAAGAGCAGTTCTTC CSARPSGRAEEQFF
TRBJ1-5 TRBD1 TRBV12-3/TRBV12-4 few TGTGCCAGCGGACAGGCCGGAATTCATCAGCCCCAGCATTTT CASGQAGIHQPQHF
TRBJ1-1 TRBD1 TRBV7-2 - TGTGCCAGCAGCAAGACAGGGTTGGGCACTGAAGCTTTCTTT CASSKTGLGTEAFF
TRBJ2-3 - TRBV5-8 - TGTGCCAGCAGCTCGGGGGGCGGAAGCTCCACAGATACGCAGTATTTT CASSSGGGSSTDTQYF
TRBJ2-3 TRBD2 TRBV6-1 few TGTGCCAGCAGTCGCGGGACTAGCGGGAGATATCTACACACAGATACGCAGTATTTT CASSRGTSGRYLHTDTQYF
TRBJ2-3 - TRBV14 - TGTGCCAGCAGTTCCACCCTGAGTAGAGGGGCAGATACGCAGTATTTT CASSSTLSRGADTQYF
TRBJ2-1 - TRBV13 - TGTGCCAGCAACCCGTCTAAGTTGCCCTACAATGAGCAGTTCTTC CASNPSKLPYNEQFF
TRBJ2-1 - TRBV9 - TGTGCCAGCAGCGCCACTAGTAGCTCCTACAATGAGCAGTTCTTC CASSATSSSYNEQFF
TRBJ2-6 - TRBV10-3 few TGTGCCACCGACTTTGGGCAAGGGGCCAACGTCCTGACTTTC CATDFGQGANVLTF
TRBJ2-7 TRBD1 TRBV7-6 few TGTGCCAGCAGCTTACGCCTTGGGACAGGATCTTACGAGCAGTACTTC CASSLRLGTGSYEQYF
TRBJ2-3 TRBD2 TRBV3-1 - TGTGCCAGCAGCTTGACTAGCGGGAGTAGTACGCAGTATTTT CASSLTSGSSTQYF
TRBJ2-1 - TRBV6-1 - TGTGCCAGCAGTGACAGCCAGGCCACGAGGGGCAATGAGCAGTTCTTC CASSDSQATRGNEQFF
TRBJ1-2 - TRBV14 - TGTGCCAGCAGCCAAGAGTACCTTACGAACTATGGCTACACCTTC CASSQEYLTNYGYTF
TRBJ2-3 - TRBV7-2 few TGTGCCAGCAGCCCGGTTAGGGATACGCAGTATTTT CASSPVRDTQYF
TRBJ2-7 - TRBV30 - TGTGCCTGGAGTCCTCCCCACCCACTCACCTACGAGCAGTACTTC CAWSPPHPLTYEQYF
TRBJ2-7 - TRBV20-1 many TGCAGTGCTAGAGACTCATCTCCGGGACCTTTCGAGCAGTACTTC CSARDSSPGPFEQYF
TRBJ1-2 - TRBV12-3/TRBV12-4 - TGTGCCAGCAGTTTGCAGGGCTGGGGCTACACCTTC CASSLQGWGYTF
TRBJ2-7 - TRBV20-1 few TGCAGTGCAGACGGGGGGCTGGCCCACGAGCAGTACTTC CSADGGLAHEQYF
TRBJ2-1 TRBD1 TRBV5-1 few TGCGCCAGCAGACCCGGGACAGGGGGCATCGGTGAGCAGTTCTTC CASRPGTGGIGEQFF
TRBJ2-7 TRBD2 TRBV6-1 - TGTGCCAGCAGACCGGGACTAGCGGGCGAGCAGTACTTC CASRPGLAGEQYF
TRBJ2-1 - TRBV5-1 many TGCGCCAGCAGCTTTATGAGTGGTGAGCAGTTCTTC CASSFMSGEQFF
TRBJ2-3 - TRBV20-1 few TGCAGTGCCCCACTTCCCGGACGTCGTACGCAGTATTTT CSAPLPGRRTQYF
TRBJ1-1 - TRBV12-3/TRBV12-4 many TGTGCCAGCAGTTTAGGAGGCGTCTGGTCTGAAGCTTTCTTT CASSLGGVWSEAFF
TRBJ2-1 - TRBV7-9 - TGTGCCAGCAACGTGGGGGTCTCCTACAATGAGCAGTTCTTC CASNVGVSYNEQFF